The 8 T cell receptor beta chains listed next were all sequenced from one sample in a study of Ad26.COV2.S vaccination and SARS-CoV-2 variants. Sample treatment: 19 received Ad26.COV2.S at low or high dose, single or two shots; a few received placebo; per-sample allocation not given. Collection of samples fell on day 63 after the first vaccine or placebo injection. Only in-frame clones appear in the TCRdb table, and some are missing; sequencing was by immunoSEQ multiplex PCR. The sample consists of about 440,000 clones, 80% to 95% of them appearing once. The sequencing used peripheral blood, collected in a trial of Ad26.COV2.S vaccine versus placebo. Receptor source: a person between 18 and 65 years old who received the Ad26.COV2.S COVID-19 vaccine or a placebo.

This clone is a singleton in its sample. This CDR3 reads CASSLTSGTPYEQYF. The CDR3, as DNA: TGTGCCAGCAGCCTCACTAGCGGGACCCCTTACGAGCAGTACTTC. The chain joins TRBV9 to TRBJ2-7, with 10 bases matching TRBD2. Germline loops: CDR1 SGDLS, CDR2 YYNGEE. V was clipped by 4 bases and J by 4 bases; unmatched bases: 8. The CDR3 length is 15 residues.

The CDR3 region is CASMGGVIVSNQPQHF. CDR3 in DNA: TGTGCCAGTATGGGAGGTGTGATTGTTAGCAATCAGCCCCAGCATTTT. The chain combines TRBV19 with TRBJ1-5; no clear D gene. CDR1 LNHDA and CDR2 SQIVND come from the germline V gene (reference sequence). V was trimmed by 7 bases and J by 0 bases, leaving 16 bases between them. The CDR3 is 16 residues long.

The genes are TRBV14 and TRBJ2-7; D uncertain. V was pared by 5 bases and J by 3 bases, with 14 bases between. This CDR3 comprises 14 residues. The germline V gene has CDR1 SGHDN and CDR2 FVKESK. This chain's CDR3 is CASSFRRSLYEQYF. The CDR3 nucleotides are TGTGCCAGCAGCTTCCGACGGAGTCTCTACGAGCAGTACTTC.

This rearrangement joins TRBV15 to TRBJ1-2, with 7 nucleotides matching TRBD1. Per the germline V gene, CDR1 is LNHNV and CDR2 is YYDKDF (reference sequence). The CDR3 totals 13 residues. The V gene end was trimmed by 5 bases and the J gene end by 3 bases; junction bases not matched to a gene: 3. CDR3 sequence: CATSVDRDYGYTF. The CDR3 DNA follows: TGTGCCACCAGCGTAGACAGGGACTATGGCTACACCTTC.

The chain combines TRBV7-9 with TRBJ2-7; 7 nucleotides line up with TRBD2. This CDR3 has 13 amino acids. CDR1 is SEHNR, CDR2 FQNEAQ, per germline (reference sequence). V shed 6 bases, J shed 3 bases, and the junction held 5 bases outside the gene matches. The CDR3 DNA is TGTGCCAGCAGGCAAGGCGGGAGCTACGAGCAGTACTTC. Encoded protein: CASRQGGSYEQYF.

The CDR3 coding sequence is TGTGCCAGCAGCCACGGGCAGGGTGGACTAGCCCTTGAGCAGTTCTTC. It codes for CASSHGQGGLALEQFF. The genes are TRBV4-2 and TRBJ2-1; TRBD2 matches at 8 bases. Per the germline V gene, CDR1 is LGHNA and CDR2 is YNFKEQ. Trimming at V came to 3 bases and at J to 9 bases, leaving 13 bases not matched to a gene. There are 16 residues in the CDR3.

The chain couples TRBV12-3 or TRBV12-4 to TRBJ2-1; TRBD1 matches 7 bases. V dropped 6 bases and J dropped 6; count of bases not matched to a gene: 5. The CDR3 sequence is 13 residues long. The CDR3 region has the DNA TGTGCCAGCAGCCGAGACAGGGCCAATGAGCAGTTCTTC. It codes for CASSRDRANEQFF.

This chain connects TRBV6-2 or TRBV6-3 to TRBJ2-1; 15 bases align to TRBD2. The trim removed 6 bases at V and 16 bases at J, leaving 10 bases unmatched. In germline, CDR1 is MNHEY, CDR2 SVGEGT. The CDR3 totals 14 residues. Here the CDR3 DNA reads TGTGCCAGCAGCAGGGGACTAGCGGGAGGTAATAAATTCTTC. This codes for CASSRGLAGGNKFF.